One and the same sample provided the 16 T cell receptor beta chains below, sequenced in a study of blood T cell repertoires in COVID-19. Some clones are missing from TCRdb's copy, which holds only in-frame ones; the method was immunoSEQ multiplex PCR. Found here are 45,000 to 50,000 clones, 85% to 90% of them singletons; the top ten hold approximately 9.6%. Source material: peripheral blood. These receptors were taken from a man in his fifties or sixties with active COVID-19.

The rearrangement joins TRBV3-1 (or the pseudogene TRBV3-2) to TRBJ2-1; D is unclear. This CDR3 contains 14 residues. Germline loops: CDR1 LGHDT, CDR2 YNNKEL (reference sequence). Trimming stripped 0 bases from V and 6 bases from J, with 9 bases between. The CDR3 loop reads CASSQDGYTNEQFF. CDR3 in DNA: TGTGCCAGCAGCCAAGATGGTTACACCAATGAGCAGTTCTTC.

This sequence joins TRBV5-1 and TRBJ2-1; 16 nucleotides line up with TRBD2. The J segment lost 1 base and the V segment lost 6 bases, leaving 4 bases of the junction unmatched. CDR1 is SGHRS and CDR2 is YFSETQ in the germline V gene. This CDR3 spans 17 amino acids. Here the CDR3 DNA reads TGCGCCAGCACGGGACTAGCGGGAGGGCTATCCTACAATGAGCAGTTCTTC. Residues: CASTGLAGGLSYNEQFF.

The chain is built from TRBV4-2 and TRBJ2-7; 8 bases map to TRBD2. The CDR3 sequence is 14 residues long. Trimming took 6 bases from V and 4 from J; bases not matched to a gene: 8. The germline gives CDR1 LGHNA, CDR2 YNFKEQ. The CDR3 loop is CASRRREDTYEQYF. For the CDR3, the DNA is TGTGCCAGCAGGAGGCGGGAGGATACGTACGAGCAGTACTTC.

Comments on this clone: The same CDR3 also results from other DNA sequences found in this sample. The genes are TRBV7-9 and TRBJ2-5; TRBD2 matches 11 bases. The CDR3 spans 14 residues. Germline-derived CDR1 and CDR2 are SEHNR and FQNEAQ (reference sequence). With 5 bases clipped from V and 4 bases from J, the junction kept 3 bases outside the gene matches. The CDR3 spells CASSLGLAGETQYF. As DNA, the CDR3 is TGTGCCAGCAGCCTAGGACTAGCGGGAGAGACCCAGTACTTC.

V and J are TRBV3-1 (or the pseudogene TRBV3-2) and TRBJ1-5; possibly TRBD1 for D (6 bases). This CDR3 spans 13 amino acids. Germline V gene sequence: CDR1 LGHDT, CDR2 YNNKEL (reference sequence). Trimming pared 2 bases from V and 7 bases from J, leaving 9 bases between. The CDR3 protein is CASSQMTGQPQHF. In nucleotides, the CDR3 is TGTGCCAGCAGCCAAATGACAGGCCAGCCCCAGCATTTT.

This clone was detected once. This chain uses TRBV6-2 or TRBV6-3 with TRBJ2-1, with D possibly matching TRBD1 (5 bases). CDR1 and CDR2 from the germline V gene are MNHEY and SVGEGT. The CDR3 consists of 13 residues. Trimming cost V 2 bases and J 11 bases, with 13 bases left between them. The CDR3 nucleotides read TGTGCCAGCAGTTACGTCAGGGCGTCTCAGCAGTTCTTC. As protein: CASSYVRASQQFF.

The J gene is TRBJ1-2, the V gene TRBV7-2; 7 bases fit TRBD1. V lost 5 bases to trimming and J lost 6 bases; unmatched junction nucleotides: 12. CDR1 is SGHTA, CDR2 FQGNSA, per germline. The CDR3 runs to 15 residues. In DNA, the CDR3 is TGTGCCAGCAGCCTTAACAGGGGAAACGCCGATGGCTACACCTTC. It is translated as CASSLNRGNADGYTF.

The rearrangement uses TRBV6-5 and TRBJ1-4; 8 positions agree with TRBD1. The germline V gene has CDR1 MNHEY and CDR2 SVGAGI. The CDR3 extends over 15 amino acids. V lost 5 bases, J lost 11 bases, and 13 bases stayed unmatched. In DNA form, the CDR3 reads TGTGCCAGCAGTAAGAACAGGGGGGAATATCCTAAACTGTTTTTT. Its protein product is CASSKNRGEYPKLFF.

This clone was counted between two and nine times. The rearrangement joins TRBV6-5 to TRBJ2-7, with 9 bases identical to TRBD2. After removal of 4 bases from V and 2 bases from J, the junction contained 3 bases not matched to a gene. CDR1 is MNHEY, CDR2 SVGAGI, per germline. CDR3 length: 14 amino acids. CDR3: CASSFLAGPYEQYF. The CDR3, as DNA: TGTGCCAGCAGTTTCCTAGCGGGGCCCTACGAGCAGTACTTC.

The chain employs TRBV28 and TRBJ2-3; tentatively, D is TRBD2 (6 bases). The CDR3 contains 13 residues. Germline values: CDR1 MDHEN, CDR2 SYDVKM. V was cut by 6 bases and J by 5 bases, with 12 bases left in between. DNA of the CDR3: TGTGCCAGCAGCTCCGGGACTGGAGATACGCAGTATTTT. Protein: CASSSGTGDTQYF. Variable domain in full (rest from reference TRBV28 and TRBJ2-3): DVKVTQSSRYLVKRTGEKVFLECVQDMDHENMFWYRQDPGLGLRLIYFSYDVKMKEKGDIPEGYSVSREKKERFSLILESASTNQTSMYLCASSSGTGDTQYFGPGTRLTVL.

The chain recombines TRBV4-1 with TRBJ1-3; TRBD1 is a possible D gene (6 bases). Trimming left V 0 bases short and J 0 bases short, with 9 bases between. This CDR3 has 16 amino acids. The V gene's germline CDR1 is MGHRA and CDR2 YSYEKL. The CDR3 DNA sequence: TGCGCCAGCAGCCAAGATCCAGGGGTCTCTGGAAACACCATATATTTT. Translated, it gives CASSQDPGVSGNTIYF.

DNA of the CDR3: TGTGCCAGCAGCCGCGACAGGGCGGTCACCGGGGAGCTGTTTTTT. Protein: CASSRDRAVTGELFF. This sequence joins TRBV7-2 and TRBJ2-2; 7 bases map to TRBD1. CDR3 length: 15 residues. Germline V gives CDR1 SGHTA, CDR2 FQGNSA. V lost 5 bases and J lost 4; bases outside the gene matches: 7.

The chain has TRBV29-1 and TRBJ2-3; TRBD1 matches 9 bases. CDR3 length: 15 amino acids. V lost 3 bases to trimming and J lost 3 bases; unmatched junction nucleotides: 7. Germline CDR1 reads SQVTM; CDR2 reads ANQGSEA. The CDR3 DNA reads TGCAGCGTTGAGCTGACAGGGGGTGGGACAGATACGCAGTATTTT. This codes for CSVELTGGGTDTQYF.

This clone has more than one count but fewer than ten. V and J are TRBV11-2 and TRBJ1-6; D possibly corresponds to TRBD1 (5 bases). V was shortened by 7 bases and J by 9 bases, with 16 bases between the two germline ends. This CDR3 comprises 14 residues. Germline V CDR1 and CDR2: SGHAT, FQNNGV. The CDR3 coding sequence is TGTGCCAGCACCGCCGAGGCAGGGCGTTCACCCCTCCACTTT. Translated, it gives CASTAEAGRSPLHF.

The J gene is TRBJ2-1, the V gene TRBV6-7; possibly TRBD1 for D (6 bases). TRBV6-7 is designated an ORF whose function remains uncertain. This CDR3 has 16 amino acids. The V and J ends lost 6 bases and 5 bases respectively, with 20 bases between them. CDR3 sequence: CASSQIPGVGHNEQFF. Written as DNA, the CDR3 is TGTGCCAGCAGCCAAATACCAGGGGTGGGGCACAATGAGCAGTTCTTC.

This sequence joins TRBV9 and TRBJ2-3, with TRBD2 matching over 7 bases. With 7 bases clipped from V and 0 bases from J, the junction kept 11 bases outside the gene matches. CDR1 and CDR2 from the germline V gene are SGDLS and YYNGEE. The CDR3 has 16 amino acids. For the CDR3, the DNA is TGTGCCAGCGCGTCGAGGGCTAGCGGTAGCACAGATACGCAGTATTTT. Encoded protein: CASASRASGSTDTQYF.